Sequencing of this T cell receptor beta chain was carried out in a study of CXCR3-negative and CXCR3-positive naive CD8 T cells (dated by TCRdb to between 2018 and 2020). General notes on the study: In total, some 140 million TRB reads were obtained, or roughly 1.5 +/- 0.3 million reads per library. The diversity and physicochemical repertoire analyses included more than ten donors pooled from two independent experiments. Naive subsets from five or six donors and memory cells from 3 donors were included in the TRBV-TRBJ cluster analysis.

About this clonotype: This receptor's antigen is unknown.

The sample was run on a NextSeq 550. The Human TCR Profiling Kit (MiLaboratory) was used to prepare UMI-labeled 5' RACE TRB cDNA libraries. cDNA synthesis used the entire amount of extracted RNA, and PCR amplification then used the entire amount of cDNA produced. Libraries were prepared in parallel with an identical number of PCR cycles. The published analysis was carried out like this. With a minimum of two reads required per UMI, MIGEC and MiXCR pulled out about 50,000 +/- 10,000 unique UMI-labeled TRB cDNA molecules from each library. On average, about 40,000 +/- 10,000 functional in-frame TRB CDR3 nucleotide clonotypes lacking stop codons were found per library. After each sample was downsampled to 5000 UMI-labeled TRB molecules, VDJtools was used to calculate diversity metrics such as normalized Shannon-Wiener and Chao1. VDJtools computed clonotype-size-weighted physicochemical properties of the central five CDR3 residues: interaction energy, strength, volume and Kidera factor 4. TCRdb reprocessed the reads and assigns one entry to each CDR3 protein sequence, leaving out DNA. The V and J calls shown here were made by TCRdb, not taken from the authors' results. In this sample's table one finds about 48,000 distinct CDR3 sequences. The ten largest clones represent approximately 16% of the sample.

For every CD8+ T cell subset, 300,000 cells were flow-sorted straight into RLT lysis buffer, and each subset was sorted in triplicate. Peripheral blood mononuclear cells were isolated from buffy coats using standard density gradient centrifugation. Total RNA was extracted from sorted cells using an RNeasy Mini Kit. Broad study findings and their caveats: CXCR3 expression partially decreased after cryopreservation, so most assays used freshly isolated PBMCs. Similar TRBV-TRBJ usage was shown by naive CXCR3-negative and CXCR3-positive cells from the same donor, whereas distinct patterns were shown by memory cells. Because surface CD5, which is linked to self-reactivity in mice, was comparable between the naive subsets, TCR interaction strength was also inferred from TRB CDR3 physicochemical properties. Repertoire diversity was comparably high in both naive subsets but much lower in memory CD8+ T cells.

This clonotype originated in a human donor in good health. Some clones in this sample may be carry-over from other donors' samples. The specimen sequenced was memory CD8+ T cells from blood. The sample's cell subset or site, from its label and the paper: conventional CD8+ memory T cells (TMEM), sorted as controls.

The CDR3 is CASLRQISPLHF. The rearrangement joined TRBV2 to TRBJ1-6; TCRdb returns TRBD1, unconfirmable since there is no DNA. The CDR3 contains 12 residues, cysteine and phenylalanine counted. The protein alone is recorded here. Per the germline V gene, SNHLY is the CDR1 and FYNNEI is the CDR2.